This record covers a single TCR beta chain. Its target is unknown. TCRdb's copy holds only in-frame clones and misses some; the assay was immunoSEQ multiplex PCR. The data contain about 73,000 clones, roughly 74% of them singletons. The ViraFEST assay expanded antigen-specific CD4+ T cells with viral peptide pools before sequencing. It was after approximately 10 days of culture that CD4+ T cells were isolated. People in the vaccine group had not been infected with SARS-CoV-2 before, and their nucleocapsid antibodies were negative. Each culture well received over 1.5 million PBMC. These cells were then cultured in IMDM with about 9.9 IU/ml IL-2 and 7.5 to 10 ug/ml peptides. Half the medium was replaced with IL-2 medium on days 3 and 7. This sample was taken from a study of vaccination effects on CD4 cells after COVID-19. Findings and caveats of the study: Convalescent patients were scarce in the study, and it lacked early post-infection timepoints. Marked clonal contraction was seen late after vaccination (in both infection- and vaccine-induced clones).

The germline CDR1 and CDR2 sequences are SGHTA and FQGTGA. Trimming took 4 bases from V and 8 from J; bases not matched to a gene: 11. The CDR3 is 17 residues long. The source material was CD4+ T cells from PBMCs cultured with HCoV-NL63 spike peptides, sampled before COVID-19 vaccination. V gene TRBV7-3 combines with J gene TRBJ2-1, with 13 bases identical to TRBD2. This sequence was found in a human donor who received a COVID-19 vaccine. CDR3 in DNA: TGTGCCAGCAGCTCCGGGACTAGCGGGACCCTAGGCTATGAGCAGTTCTTC. Protein sequence: CASSSGTSGTLGYEQFF.